The 2 T cell receptor beta chains listed next were all sequenced from one sample in a study of blood T cell repertoires in COVID-19. The repertoire was sequenced with immunoSEQ multiplex PCR; TCRdb's copy has only in-frame clones and lacks some. This sample yields about 74,000 clones, of which 80% are seen a single time; approximately 12% belongs to the top ten. Sequencing was done on a sample of peripheral blood. The receptors here all came from a human donor in a cohort sampled during active COVID-19.

The chain uses TRBV7-2 and TRBJ2-6; D remains ambiguous. The V end lost 4 bases, the J end lost 4 bases, and 11 bases lay between the germline ends. Germline values: CDR1 SGHTA, CDR2 FQGNSA. This CDR3 comprises 15 residues. This chain's CDR3 is CASSSRRLGANVLTF. In DNA form, the CDR3 reads TGTGCCAGCAGCTCCCGCAGGTTAGGGGCCAACGTCCTGACTTTC. Looking up the rest from reference TRBV7-2 and TRBJ2-6 gives the full variable domain: GAGVSQSPSNKVTEKGKDVELRCDPISGHTALYWYRQSLGQGLEFLIYFQGNSAPDKSGLPSDRFSAERTGGSVSTLTIQRTQQEDSAVYLCASSSRRLGANVLTFGAGSRLTVL.

The chain has TRBV7-2 and TRBJ2-7; 7 nucleotides align to TRBD1. Germline lookup yields CDR1 SGHTA and CDR2 FQGNSA. After removal of 3 bases from V and 0 bases from J, the junction contained 5 bases not matched to a gene. The CDR3 is 15 residues long. The CDR3 sequence is CASSLTRDSSYEQYV. For the CDR3, the DNA is TGTGCCAGCAGCTTGACCCGGGACAGCTCCTACGAGCAGTACGTC.